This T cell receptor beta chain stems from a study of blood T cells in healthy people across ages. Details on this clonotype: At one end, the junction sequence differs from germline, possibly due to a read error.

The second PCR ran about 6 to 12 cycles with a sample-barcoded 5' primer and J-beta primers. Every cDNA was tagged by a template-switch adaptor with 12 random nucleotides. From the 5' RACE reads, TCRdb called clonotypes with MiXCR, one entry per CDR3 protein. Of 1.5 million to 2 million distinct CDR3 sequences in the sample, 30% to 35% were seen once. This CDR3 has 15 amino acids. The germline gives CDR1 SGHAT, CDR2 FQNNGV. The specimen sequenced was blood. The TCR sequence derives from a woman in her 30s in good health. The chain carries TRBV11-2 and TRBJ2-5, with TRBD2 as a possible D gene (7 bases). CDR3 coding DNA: TGTGTCAGCAGCCCCTTCGCGGGGGCTGTAAATGAGCAGTACTTC. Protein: CVSSPFAGAVNEQYF.